Detailed here is one T cell receptor beta chain. Antigen unknown. V lost 4 bases and J lost 5; bases outside the gene matches: 8. The V gene's germline CDR1 is MNHEY and CDR2 SVGEGT. The CDR3 has 15 amino acids. This sample was included in a study of vaccination effects on CD4 cells after COVID-19. Study information: Participants each got two BNT162b2 or mRNA-1273 vaccine doses. Study-level results: Researchers reported few convalescent patients and no early post-infection timepoints in the study.

Viral peptide pool expansion of antigen-specific CD4+ T cells preceded sequencing in the ViraFEST assay. CD4+ T cells were isolated after less than 12 days of culture. People in the vaccine group had not been infected with SARS-CoV-2 before, and their nucleocapsid antibodies were negative. Each culture well received a few million PBMC. These cells were then cultured in IMDM with around 9.6 IU/ml IL-2 and 9 to 10 ug/ml peptides. Using immunoSEQ multiplex PCR, the repertoire was profiled, and TCRdb retains in-frame clones only, with some absent. Among tens of thousands of clones, roughly 79% were seen once, and the ten largest hold roughly 2.7%.

V usage is TRBV6-2 or TRBV6-3 and J usage is TRBJ2-1; TRBD1 matches at 7 bases. The source of this sequence is a human donor who received a COVID-19 vaccine. The material was CD4+ T cells from PBMCs cultured with HCoV-229E spike peptides, obtained before COVID-19 vaccination. CDR3 DNA: TGTGCCAGCAGTTCGGGACAGAAAACTCACAATGAGCAGTTCTTC. It translates to CASSSGQKTHNEQFF.